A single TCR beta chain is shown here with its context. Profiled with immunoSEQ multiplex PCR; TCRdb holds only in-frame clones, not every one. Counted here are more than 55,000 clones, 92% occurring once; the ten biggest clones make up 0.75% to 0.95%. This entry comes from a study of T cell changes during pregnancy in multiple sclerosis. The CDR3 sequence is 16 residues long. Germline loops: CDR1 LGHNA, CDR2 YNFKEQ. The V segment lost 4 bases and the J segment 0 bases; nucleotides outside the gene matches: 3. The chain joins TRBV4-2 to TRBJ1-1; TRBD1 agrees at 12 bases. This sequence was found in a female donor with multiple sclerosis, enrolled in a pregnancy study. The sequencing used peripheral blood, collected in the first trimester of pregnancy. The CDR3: CASSLRDRGLNTEAFF. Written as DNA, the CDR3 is TGTGCCAGCAGCCTACGGGACAGGGGGCTGAACACTGAAGCTTTCTTT.